The 16 T cell receptor beta chains given below trace back to one sample, sequenced in a study of regulatory T cells in long-lasting Graves disease. HTBI primers from iRepertoire and Arm-PCR of CDR3 regions yielded the TCR beta libraries. TCRdb re-analysed the multiplex PCR reads in MiXCR, keeping a single row per CDR3 protein. The profile covers roughly 610,000 distinct CDR3 sequences, with less than 20% appearing a single time and around a sixth taken by the ten largest. Time point here: newly diagnosed GD, antithyroid drugs for less than 3 months. Extracted RNA from PBMCs served as the source of the TCR library. These records were also assigned to another study, of T cells in Graves' hyperthyroidism and ophthalmopathy.

Material: peripheral blood mononuclear cells (PBMCs), obtained at new diagnosis, from a patient treated with antithyroid drugs. These receptors were collected from a woman in her twenties or thirties with Graves disease.

The chain joins TRBV6-2 or TRBV6-3 to TRBJ2-3, with 7 bases fitting TRBD1. Germline V lookup: CDR1 MNHEY, CDR2 SVGEGT. V shed 2 bases and J 0 bases; nucleotides not matched to a gene: 5. The CDR3 loop spans 16 amino acids. The CDR3 region has the DNA TGTGCCAGCAGTTACGCCGGGGACAGAAGCACAGATACGCAGTATTTT. Protein sequence: CASSYAGDRSTDTQYF.

This clonotype was recorded many times. The genes are TRBV28 and TRBJ2-5; maybe TRBD2 (7 bases). Germline V CDR1 and CDR2: MDHEN, SYDVKM. The CDR3 length is 15 residues. Deletions cut 8 bases from V and 7 bases from J, with 23 bases between. CDR3: CASGGGLATAGTQYF. The CDR3 coding sequence is TGTGCCAGCGGGGGGGGCCTAGCGACCGCGGGGACCCAGTACTTC.

This clonotype was seen at least ten times. The J gene is TRBJ2-1, the V gene TRBV12-3 or TRBV12-4; TRBD2 matches at 8 bases. V was clipped by 3 bases and J by 7 bases; unmatched bases: 8. CDR3 length: 15 residues. The CDR3 protein is CASSFGGRKLNEQFF. The CDR3 coding sequence is TGTGCCAGCAGTTTCGGCGGGAGGAAGTTAAATGAGCAGTTCTTC.

This clonotype was observed at least ten times. The gene calls are TRBV28 and TRBJ2-7; D may match TRBD1 or TRBD2 (5 bases each). The germline V and J ends were trimmed by 4 bases and 2 bases, with 12 bases remaining between them. The CDR3 is 14 amino acids. Germline values: CDR1 MDHEN, CDR2 SYDVKM. The CDR3 here is CASSSPGRAYEQYF. In DNA form, the CDR3 reads TGTGCCAGCAGTTCCCCGGGACGGGCCTACGAGCAGTACTTC.

This clonotype was counted ten times or more. The chain recombines TRBV18 with TRBJ1-1; the D gene is possibly TRBD1 (5 bases). This CDR3 region has 13 residues. Germline V gene data show CDR1 as KGHSH and CDR2 as LQKENI. The germline V and J ends were trimmed by 2 bases and 4 bases, with 8 bases remaining between them. CDR3: CASSPGDGTEAFF. CDR3 DNA sequence: TGTGCCAGCTCACCAGGGGACGGCACTGAAGCTTTCTTT.

This rearrangement joins TRBV13 to TRBJ2-7, with D maybe TRBD2 (5 bases). Trimming pared 2 bases from V and 2 bases from J, leaving 10 bases between. The germline CDR1 and CDR2 sequences are PRHDT and FYEKMQ (reference sequence). The CDR3 sequence is 14 residues long. The CDR3 loop is CASSLRWEPYEQYF. In DNA form, the CDR3 reads TGTGCCAGCAGCTTAAGGTGGGAGCCCTACGAGCAGTACTTC.

This clonotype occurred a few times. This may stem from a read error, because a much larger clone lies one nucleotide away. Without the conserved terminal phenylalanine or tryptophan, this CDR3 likely stems from a read error. The chain links TRBV30 to TRBJ1-1; D not resolved. The CDR3 is 15 amino acids. V dropped 3 bases and J dropped 1 base, with 15 bases sitting between them. Germline V CDR1 and CDR2: GTSNPN, SVGIG (reference sequence). CDR3 sequence (DNA): TGTGCCTGGAGCTACGGACGGTCCACGAACACTGAAGCTTTCTCT. This codes for CAWSYGRSTNTEAFS.

This clonotype has just a few counts. The gene calls are TRBV30 and TRBJ2-1; 8 bases fit TRBD2. The CDR3 sequence is 13 residues long. CDR1 is GTSNPN and CDR2 is SVGIG in the germline V gene (reference sequence). The chain's CDR3 is CAISGTRYNEQFF. CDR3 DNA: TGTGCGATATCCGGGACTAGATACAATGAGCAGTTCTTC.

This sequence joins TRBV7-9 and TRBJ1-1, with 8 bases fitting TRBD1. The CDR3 runs 15 residues. The trim removed 4 bases at V and 0 bases at J, leaving 4 bases unmatched. Germline CDR1 SEHNR, CDR2 FQNEAQ (reference sequence). The CDR3 DNA follows: TGTGCCAGCAGCTCAAAGACAGGGGTGAACACTGAAGCTTTCTTT. As protein: CASSSKTGVNTEAFF.

The sample holds many counts of this clonotype. This chain links TRBV28 with TRBJ1-5, with 8 bases aligning to TRBD1. V trimming: 6 bases; J trimming: 7 bases; junction bases outside the gene matches: 5. The CDR3 totals 13 residues. Germline-derived CDR1 and CDR2 are MDHEN and SYDVKM. CDR3 residues: CASRDRGGQPQHF. CDR3 in DNA: TGTGCCAGCAGAGACAGGGGCGGCCAGCCCCAGCATTTT. The whole variable domain, remainder taken from reference TRBV28 and TRBJ1-5, is DVKVTQSSRYLVKRTGEKVFLECVQDMDHENMFWYRQDPGLGLRLIYFSYDVKMKEKGDIPEGYSVSREKKERFSLILESASTNQTSMYLCASRDRGGQPQHFGDGTRLSIL.

This clonotype was seen at least ten times. The rearrangement uses TRBV7-8 and TRBJ2-1; 11 bases fit TRBD2. The CDR3 extends over 16 amino acids. The J segment lost 10 bases and the V segment lost 3 bases, leaving 11 bases of the junction unmatched. Germline values: CDR1 SGHVS, CDR2 FQNEAQ. CDR3 in amino acids: CASSFGTGTSGQEQFF. In DNA, the CDR3 is TGTGCCAGCAGCTTCGGCACCGGGACTAGCGGCCAAGAGCAGTTCTTC.

With regard to this clonotype: The junction departs from the called germline gene at one end, perhaps through a read error. The chain couples TRBV11-3 to TRBJ1-2; TRBD1 agrees at 12 bases. The germline gives CDR1 SGHNT, CDR2 YENEEA. This CDR3 region has 15 residues. The CDR3 nucleotides read TGTGCCAGCAGCTTAGGGGGACAGGGGGCCTATGGCTACATCTTC. It is translated as CASSLGGQGAYGYIF. The full variable domain, in which reference TRBV11-3 and TRBJ1-2 provide the parts outside the CDR3, is EAGVVQSPRYKIIEKKQPVAFWCNPISGHNTLYWYLQNLGQGPELLIRYENEEAVDDSQLPKDRFSAERLKGVDSTLKIQPAELGDSAVYLCASSLGGQGAYGYIFGSGTRLTVV.

This clonotype has only a few counts. It may be a read error: a sequence one base away is much more abundant. The chain combines TRBV6-2 or TRBV6-3 with TRBJ1-4; D is unclear. Germline V gene lookup returns CDR1 MNHEY and CDR2 SVGEGT. The CDR3 consists of 13 residues. DNA of the CDR3: TGTGCCAACAGTGACCACGCCAATGAAAAACTGTTTTTT. Translated: CANSDHANEKLFF.

There are many counts of this clonotype. The chain links TRBV28 to TRBJ2-4; a possible D gene is TRBD1 (5 bases). The germline gives CDR1 MDHEN, CDR2 SYDVKM. Between the trimmed V and J ends, which lost 4 bases and 1 base, there was a span of 17 bases. This CDR3 has 17 amino acids. In DNA form, the CDR3 reads TGTGCCAGCAGTTCCCACTCAGGGTCTTCCGCCAAAAACATTCAGTACTTC. Translating gives CASSSHSGSSAKNIQYF.

The genes are TRBV6-4 and TRBJ2-7, with 11 bases aligning to TRBD2. Germline V gene lookup returns CDR1 MRHNA and CDR2 SNTAGT. V lost 5 bases to trimming and J lost 2 bases; unmatched junction nucleotides: 8. The CDR3 is 16 amino acids. The CDR3 region has the DNA TGTGCCAGCAGTCGACGACTAGCGGGACCGACCTACGAGCAGTACTTC. Translation gives CASSRRLAGPTYEQYF.

This clonotype has ten or more counts. The chain uses TRBV28 and TRBJ1-5; perhaps TRBD1 as D (6 bases). This CDR3 comprises 17 residues. Germline V CDR1 and CDR2: MDHEN, SYDVKM. Trimming left V 6 bases short and J 6 bases short, with 24 bases between. Written as DNA, the CDR3 is TGTGCCAGCAGCCTAGGGGAGCGGGGGGCAGAGAGTCAGCCCCAGCATTTT. Protein: CASSLGERGAESQPQHF.